Listed here are 23 T cell receptor beta chains from one sample, sequenced in a study of patients and donors after allogeneic stem cell transplantation. TCRdb reprocessed the RT-PCR reads with MiXCR, giving one entry per CDR3 protein. This repertoire shows 200,000 to 250,000 distinct CDR3 sequences, 35% to 45% found once; its top ten account for roughly 12%. Sequenced material: blood, either unsorted or a sorted T cell fraction (not recorded which). Receptor source: a human donor who was either an allogeneic HSCT recipient or a stem cell or donor lymphocyte infusion donor (not recorded which). It is not recorded whose cells these are; they may come from a transplant donor.

V usage is TRBV5-1 and J usage is TRBJ2-7; D remains unclear. CDR1 SGHRS and CDR2 YFSETQ come from the germline V gene. V shed 4 bases and J shed 3 bases, with 14 bases lying between them. This CDR3 contains 14 residues. CDR3 sequence (DNA): TGCGCCAGCAGCAGTACGGCCGGCAACTACGAGCAGTACTTC. Residues: CASSSTAGNYEQYF.

This chain connects TRBV4-1 to TRBJ1-5; D might be TRBD1 (6 bases). The length of the CDR3 is 15 residues. V was shortened by 0 bases and J by 5 bases, with 11 bases between the two germline ends. Germline V lookup: CDR1 MGHRA, CDR2 YSYEKL. CDR3 DNA sequence: TGCGCCAGCAGCCAAGAAAACAGGGCGCATCAGCCCCAGCATTTT. Amino acid sequence: CASSQENRAHQPQHF.

This chain links TRBV12-3 or TRBV12-4 with TRBJ1-2; the D is unclear. V was clipped by 7 bases and J by 7 bases, with 19 bases between them. The CDR3 is made up of 14 amino acids. Written as DNA, the CDR3 is TGTGCCAGCACCCTAAGGGCCAGACCGACTGGCTACACCTTC. It translates to CASTLRARPTGYTF.

V and J are TRBV29-1 and TRBJ2-5; 7 bases agree with TRBD1. Germline CDR1 and CDR2: SQVTM and ANQGSEA. The CDR3 has 14 residues. The V segment lost 4 bases and the J segment 1 base; nucleotides outside the gene matches: 6. The CDR3 loop reads CSVAPRDSQETQYF. The CDR3 DNA reads as TGCAGCGTTGCCCCCCGGGACAGCCAAGAGACCCAGTACTTC.

This clonotype was seen a handful of times. The chain links TRBV6-2 or TRBV6-3 to TRBJ1-6, with D hard to call. V was cut by 6 bases and J by 4 bases, with 7 bases left in between. This CDR3 comprises 13 residues. The V gene's germline CDR1 is MNHEY and CDR2 SVGEGT. CDR3 DNA: TGTGCCAGCAGGTCAACTTATAATTCACCCCTCCACTTT. Protein sequence: CASRSTYNSPLHF.

This clonotype was seen a handful of times. CDR3 nucleotides: TGTGCCAGCAGTTTCTGGGACAACACTGAAGCTTTCTTT. The encoded protein is CASSFWDNTEAFF. J is TRBJ1-1 and V is TRBV12-3 or TRBV12-4; D is perhaps TRBD1 (5 bases). The V and J ends lost 3 bases and 2 bases respectively, with 7 bases between them. CDR3 length: 13 residues.

The V call is TRBV28, the J call TRBJ1-5, with D unclear. This CDR3 has 14 residues. Germline V gene sequence: CDR1 MDHEN, CDR2 SYDVKM. Trimming removed 6 bases from V and 7 bases from J, with 16 bases in between. In DNA, the CDR3 is TGTGCCAGCAGCCCGCCCCCATCAGAGCAGCCCCAGCATTTT. Protein: CASSPPPSEQPQHF.

As DNA, the CDR3 is TGCGCCAGCAGCGATGGAGTCTACACTGAAGCTTTCTTT. This encodes CASSDGVYTEAFF. This chain links TRBV5-1 with TRBJ1-1; D gene unclear. The germline CDR1 and CDR2 sequences are SGHRS and YFSETQ. This CDR3 is 13 amino acids long. V lost 4 bases to trimming and J lost 3 bases, with 10 bases between them.

A word on this clonotype: This could be a read error, since a much larger clone is one nucleotide away. The gene calls are TRBV6-5 and TRBJ1-2; no clear D gene. Germline CDR1 reads MNHEY; CDR2 reads SVGAGI. This CDR3 has 14 amino acids. The CDR3 here is CAGSTKRDNYGYTF. CDR3 bases: TGTGCCGGCAGTACGAAACGGGATAACTATGGCTACACCTTC.

This clonotype was counted a few times. The rearrangement links TRBV7-9 to TRBJ1-3; D unresolved. The V end lost 5 bases, the J end lost 0 bases, and 2 bases lay between the germline ends. The CDR3 length is 12 residues. Germline V CDR1 and CDR2: SEHNR, FQNEAQ (reference sequence). The CDR3 DNA follows: TGTGCCAGCAGCGCCTCTGGAAACACCATATATTTT. Its translation is CASSASGNTIYF. Looking up the rest from reference TRBV7-9 and TRBJ1-3 gives the full variable domain: DTGVSQNPRHKITKRGQNVTFRCDPISEHNRLYWYRQTLGQGPEFLTYFQNEAQLEKSRLLSDRFSAERPKGSFSTLEIQRTEQGDSAMYLCASSASGNTIYFGEGSWLTVV.

This clonotype appeared a few times. The CDR3 region has the DNA TGTGCCACCAGTGATTCGACCCGGACAGGGGAAAAACTGTTTTTT. Translating it yields CATSDSTRTGEKLFF. The chain couples TRBV24-1 to TRBJ1-4; 8 nucleotides match TRBD1. The CDR3 is 15 residues long. V was pared by 2 bases and J by 8 bases, with 6 bases of the junction left unmatched. Germline CDR1 is KGHDR and CDR2 is SFDVKD.

This clonotype came up a few times. The chain joins TRBV28 to TRBJ1-5; TRBD1 aligns across 9 bases. Trimming at V came to 2 bases and at J to 6 bases, leaving 2 bases not matched to a gene. In germline, CDR1 is MDHEN, CDR2 SYDVKM. The length of the CDR3 is 14 residues. CDR3 sequence: CASSLTGGGQPQHF. CDR3 in DNA: TGTGCCAGCAGTTTAACAGGGGGCGGTCAGCCCCAGCATTTT.

The chain joins TRBV29-1 to TRBJ1-1; D ambiguous. This CDR3 has 12 residues. Germline loops: CDR1 SQVTM, CDR2 ANQGSEA. Trimming took off 7 bases at V and 4 bases at J, with 13 bases between the two ends. Written as DNA, the CDR3 is TGCAGCGGAGGAACAGAGTCCACTGAAGCTTTCTTT. As protein: CSGGTESTEAFF. Together with reference TRBV29-1 and TRBJ1-1, the CDR3 gives the full variable domain: SAVISQKPSRDICQRGTSLTIQCQVDSQVTMMFWYRQQPGQSLTLIATANQGSEATYESGFVIDKFPISRPNLTFSTLTVSNMSPEDSSIYLCSGGTESTEAFFGQGTRLTVV.

This rearrangement joins TRBV20-1 to TRBJ2-7; possible D gene TRBD1, 5 bases. The CDR3 spans 15 residues. The germline V and J ends were trimmed by 6 bases and 5 bases, with 23 bases remaining between them. CDR1 and CDR2 (germline): DFQATT, SNEGSKA (reference sequence). The CDR3 is CSATKFAGLTHEQYF. CDR3 nucleotide sequence: TGCAGTGCGACGAAGTTCGCAGGGTTAACCCACGAGCAGTACTTC.

The chain uses TRBV5-8 and TRBJ1-2; D not certain. This CDR3 region has 14 residues. CDR1 and CDR2 from the germline V gene are SGHTS and YDEGEE. Trimming took off 4 bases at V and 3 bases at J, with 13 bases between the two ends. The DNA of the CDR3 is TGTGCCAGCAGCCTTGGGCCCCGGGACTATGGCTACACCTTC. Translating it yields CASSLGPRDYGYTF.

The CDR3 DNA reads as TGTGCCATCAGTGGCGGCAGGGGAATCCAAGAGACCCAGTACTTC. Its translation: CAISGGRGIQETQYF. The chain employs TRBV10-3 and TRBJ2-5, with D possibly TRBD1 on 6 matching bases. The CDR3 runs 15 residues. The germline V gene encodes CDR1 ENHRY and CDR2 SYGVKD. The V and J ends lost 4 bases and 1 base respectively, with 13 bases between them.

The table lists this clonotype with a few counts. The V gene is TRBV2, the J gene TRBJ2-3; unclear D gene. Germline V CDR1 and CDR2: SNHLY, FYNNEI. The germline V and J ends were trimmed by 5 bases and 2 bases, with 14 bases remaining between them. This CDR3 spans 15 amino acids. This CDR3 is CASSRRGRNTDTQYF. As DNA, the CDR3 is TGTGCCAGCAGTCGACGCGGACGGAACACAGATACGCAGTATTTT. The full variable domain, with the rest looked up from reference TRBV2 and TRBJ2-3, is EPEVTQTPSHQVTQMGQEVILRCVPISNHLYFYWYRQILGQKVEFLVSFYNNEISEKSEIFDDQFSVERPDGSNFTLKIRSTKLEDSAMYFCASSRRGRNTDTQYFGPGTRLTVL.

Comments on this clonotype: A read error may be the cause here, since a much bigger clone is one base away. The chain couples TRBV6-2 or TRBV6-3 to TRBJ2-7, with 10 nucleotides matching TRBD1. Germline-derived CDR1 and CDR2 are MNHEY and SVGEGT. V dropped 4 bases and J dropped 5; count of bases not matched to a gene: 14. The CDR3 extends over 17 amino acids. The DNA for the CDR3 is TGTGCCAGCAGTTTCACGATTGGACAGGGGGAGACCCACGAGCAGTACTTC. It specifies CASSFTIGQGETHEQYF.

Comment on this clonotype: The conserved final phenylalanine or tryptophan is absent from the CDR3, which likely points to a read error. This chain joins TRBV5-1 and TRBJ1-3, with 7 bases fitting TRBD1. This CDR3 has 15 amino acids. V gave up 3 bases and J gave up 4 bases; unmatched junction bases: 7. Germline V gives CDR1 SGHRS, CDR2 YFSETQ. The chain's CDR3 is CASSSTGARGNTIYL. The CDR3 coding sequence is TGCGCCAGCAGCTCAACAGGGGCGCGCGGAAACACCATATATTTG.

The chain carries TRBV29-1 and TRBJ1-1, with TRBD1 matching over 7 bases. Germline V gene sequence: CDR1 SQVTM, CDR2 ANQGSEA. This CDR3 spans 12 amino acids. The V and J ends lost 1 base and 8 bases, in that order; junction bases with no gene match: 4. The CDR3 spells CSVEGRGGEAFF. CDR3 nucleotide sequence: TGCAGCGTTGAAGGTCGAGGGGGCGAAGCTTTCTTT.

The V call is TRBV24-1, the J call TRBJ2-5; TRBD1 or TRBD2 may be the D gene (5 bases each). CDR1 is KGHDR and CDR2 is SFDVKD in the germline V gene. This CDR3 region has 14 residues. Trimming stripped 4 bases from V and 5 bases from J, with 13 bases between. CDR3 residues: CATSDRDLRETQYF. CDR3 sequence (DNA): TGTGCCACCAGTGACAGGGACCTTCGGGAGACCCAGTACTTC.

V gene TRBV5-1 combines with J gene TRBJ1-1; D is undetermined. Germline values: CDR1 SGHRS, CDR2 YFSETQ. Trimming took 0 bases from V and 1 from J, leaving 10 bases between them. CDR3 length: 15 residues. CDR3 coding DNA: TGCGCCAGCAGCTTGGGACCGTCGGGGAACACTGAAGCTTTCTTT. Its protein product is CASSLGPSGNTEAFF.

J is TRBJ2-7 and V is TRBV29-1; 7 bases match TRBD2. The CDR3 extends over 16 amino acids. Germline-derived CDR1 and CDR2 are SQVTM and ANQGSEA. The ends lost 1 base at V and 3 bases at J; junction bases unmatched: 12. This CDR3 is CSVEVPGEGHDYEQYF. CDR3 DNA sequence: TGCAGCGTTGAAGTCCCTGGGGAGGGGCATGACTACGAGCAGTACTTC.